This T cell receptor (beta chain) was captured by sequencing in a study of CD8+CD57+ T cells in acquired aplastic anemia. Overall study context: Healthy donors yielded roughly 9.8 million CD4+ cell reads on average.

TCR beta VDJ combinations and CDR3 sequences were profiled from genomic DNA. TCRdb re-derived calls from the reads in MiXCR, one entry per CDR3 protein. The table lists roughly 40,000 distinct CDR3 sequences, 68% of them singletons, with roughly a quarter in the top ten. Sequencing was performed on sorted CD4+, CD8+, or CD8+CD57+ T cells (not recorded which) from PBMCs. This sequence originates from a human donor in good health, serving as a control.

Here the CDR3 DNA reads TGCGCCAGCAGCTTGGAGACTAGCGGGGAAACCCAAGAGACCCAGTACTTC. Protein: CASSLETSGETQETQYF. The chain employs TRBV5-1 and TRBJ2-5; 11 nucleotides line up with TRBD2. Germline-derived CDR1 and CDR2 are SGHRS and YFSETQ. The CDR3 sequence is 17 residues long. V was clipped by 0 bases and J by 1 base; unmatched bases: 5.